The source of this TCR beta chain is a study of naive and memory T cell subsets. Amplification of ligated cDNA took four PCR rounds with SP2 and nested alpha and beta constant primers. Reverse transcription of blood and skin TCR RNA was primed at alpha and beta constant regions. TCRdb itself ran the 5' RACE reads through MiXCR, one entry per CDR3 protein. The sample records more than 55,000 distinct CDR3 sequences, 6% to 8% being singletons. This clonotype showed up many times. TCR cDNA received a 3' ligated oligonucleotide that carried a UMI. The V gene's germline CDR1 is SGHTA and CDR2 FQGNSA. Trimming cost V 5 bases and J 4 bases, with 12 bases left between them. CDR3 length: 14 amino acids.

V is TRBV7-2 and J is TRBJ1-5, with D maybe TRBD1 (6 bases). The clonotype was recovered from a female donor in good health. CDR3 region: CASSRDTPNQPQHF. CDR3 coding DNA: TGTGCCAGCAGCCGGGACACTCCTAATCAGCCCCAGCATTTT.